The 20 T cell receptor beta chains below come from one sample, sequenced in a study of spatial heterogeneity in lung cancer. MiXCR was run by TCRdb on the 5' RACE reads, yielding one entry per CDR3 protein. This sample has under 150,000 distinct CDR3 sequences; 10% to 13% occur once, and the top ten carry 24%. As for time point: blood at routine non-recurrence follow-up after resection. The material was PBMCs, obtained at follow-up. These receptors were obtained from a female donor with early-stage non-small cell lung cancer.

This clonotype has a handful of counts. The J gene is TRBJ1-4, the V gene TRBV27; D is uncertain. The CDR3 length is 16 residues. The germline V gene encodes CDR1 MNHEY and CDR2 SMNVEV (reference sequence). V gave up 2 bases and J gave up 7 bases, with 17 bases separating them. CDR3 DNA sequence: TGTGCCAGCAGTTTAAGAGTGGGGATGATGGGTGAAAAACTGTTTTTT. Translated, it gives CASSLRVGMMGEKLFF.

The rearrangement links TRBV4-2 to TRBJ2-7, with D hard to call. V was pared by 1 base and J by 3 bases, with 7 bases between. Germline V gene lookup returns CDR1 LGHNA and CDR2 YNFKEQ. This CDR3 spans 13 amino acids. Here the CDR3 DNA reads TGTGCCAGCAGCCAAGCGATAAACTACGAGCAGTACTTC. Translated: CASSQAINYEQYF.

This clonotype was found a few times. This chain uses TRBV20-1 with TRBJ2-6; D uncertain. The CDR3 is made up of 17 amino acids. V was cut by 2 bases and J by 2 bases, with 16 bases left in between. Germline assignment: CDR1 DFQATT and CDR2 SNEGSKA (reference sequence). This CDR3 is CSARPAHAEAGANVLTF. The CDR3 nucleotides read TGCAGTGCTAGACCGGCCCACGCCGAGGCTGGGGCCAACGTCCTGACTTTC.

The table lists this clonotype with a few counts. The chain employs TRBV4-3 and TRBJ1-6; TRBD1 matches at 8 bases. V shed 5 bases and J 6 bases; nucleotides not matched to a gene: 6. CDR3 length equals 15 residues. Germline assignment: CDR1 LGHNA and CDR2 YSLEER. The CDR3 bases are TGCGCCAGCAGCGCCCGGACAGGGTCTAATTCACCCCTCCACTTT. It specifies CASSARTGSNSPLHF.

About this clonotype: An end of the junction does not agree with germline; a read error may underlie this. CDR3 residues: CVSSLTGAEGYTF. The CDR3 bases are TGTGTCAGCAGCCTGACAGGGGCTGAGGGCTACACCTTC. The chain recombines TRBV7-9 with TRBJ1-2, with TRBD1 matching 8 bases. The length of the CDR3 is 13 residues. The germline V gene encodes CDR1 SEHNR and CDR2 FQNEAQ (reference sequence).

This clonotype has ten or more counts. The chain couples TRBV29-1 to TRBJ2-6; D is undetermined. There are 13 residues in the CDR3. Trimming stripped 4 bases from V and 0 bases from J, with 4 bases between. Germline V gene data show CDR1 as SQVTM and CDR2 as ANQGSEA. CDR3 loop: CSVALSGANVLTF. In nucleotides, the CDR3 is TGCAGCGTTGCCCTCTCTGGGGCCAACGTCCTGACTTTC.

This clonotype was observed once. The CDR3 is CASSVGLLTYEQYF. As DNA, the CDR3 is TGTGCCAGCAGTGTCGGCCTCTTGACCTACGAGCAGTACTTC. This chain connects TRBV2 to TRBJ2-7; D is ambiguous. CDR1 is SNHLY, CDR2 FYNNEI, per germline. The CDR3 spans 14 residues. Trimming took off 4 bases at V and 2 bases at J, with 12 bases between the two ends.

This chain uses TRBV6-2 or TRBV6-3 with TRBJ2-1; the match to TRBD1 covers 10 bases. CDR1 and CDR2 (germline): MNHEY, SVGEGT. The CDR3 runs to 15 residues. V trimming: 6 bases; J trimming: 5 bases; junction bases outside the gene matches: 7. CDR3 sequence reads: CASRKDRGTNNEQFF. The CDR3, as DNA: TGTGCCAGCAGGAAGGACAGGGGGACAAACAATGAGCAGTTCTTC.

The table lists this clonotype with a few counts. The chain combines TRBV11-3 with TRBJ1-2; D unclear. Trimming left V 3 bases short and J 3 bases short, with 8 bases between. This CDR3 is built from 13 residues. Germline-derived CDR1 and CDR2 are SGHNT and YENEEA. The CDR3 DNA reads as TGTGCCAGCAGCTTCGACACATACTATGGCTACACCTTC. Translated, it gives CASSFDTYYGYTF.

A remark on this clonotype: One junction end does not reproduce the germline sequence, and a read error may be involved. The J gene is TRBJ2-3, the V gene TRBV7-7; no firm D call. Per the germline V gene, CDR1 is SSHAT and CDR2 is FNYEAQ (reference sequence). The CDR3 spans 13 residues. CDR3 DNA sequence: TGTGCTAGCAGCTTATGGCTGACAGATACGCAGTATTTT. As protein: CASSLWLTDTQYF.

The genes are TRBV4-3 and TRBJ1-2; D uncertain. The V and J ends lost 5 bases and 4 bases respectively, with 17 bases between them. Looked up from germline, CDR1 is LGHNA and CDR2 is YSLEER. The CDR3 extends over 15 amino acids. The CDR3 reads CASSVGLDEPYGYTF. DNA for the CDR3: TGCGCCAGCAGCGTCGGCTTAGACGAGCCCTATGGCTACACCTTC.

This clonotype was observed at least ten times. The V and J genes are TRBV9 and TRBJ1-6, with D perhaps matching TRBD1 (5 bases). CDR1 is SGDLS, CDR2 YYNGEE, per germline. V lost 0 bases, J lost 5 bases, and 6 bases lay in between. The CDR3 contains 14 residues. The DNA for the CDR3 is TGTGCCAGCAGCGTAGAACAGGATAATTCACCCCTCCACTTT. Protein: CASSVEQDNSPLHF.

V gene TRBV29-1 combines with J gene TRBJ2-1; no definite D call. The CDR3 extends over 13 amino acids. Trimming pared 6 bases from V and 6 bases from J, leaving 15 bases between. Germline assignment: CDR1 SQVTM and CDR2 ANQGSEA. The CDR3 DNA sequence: TGCAGCGTGGCATTACAAAAAGGCAATGAGCAGTTCTTC. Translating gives CSVALQKGNEQFF.

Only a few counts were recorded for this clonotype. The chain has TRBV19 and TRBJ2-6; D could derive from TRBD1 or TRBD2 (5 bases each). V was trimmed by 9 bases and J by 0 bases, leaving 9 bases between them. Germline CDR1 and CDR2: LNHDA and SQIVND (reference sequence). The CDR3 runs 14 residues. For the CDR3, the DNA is TGTGCCAGCGCAGGGAGCTCTGGGGCCAACGTCCTGACTTTC. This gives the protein CASAGSSGANVLTF.

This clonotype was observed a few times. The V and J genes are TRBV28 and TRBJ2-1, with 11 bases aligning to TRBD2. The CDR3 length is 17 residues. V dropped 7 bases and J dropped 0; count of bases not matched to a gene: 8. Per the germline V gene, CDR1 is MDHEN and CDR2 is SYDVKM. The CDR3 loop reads CASTLAGAWSSYNEQFF. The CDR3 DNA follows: TGTGCCAGCACACTAGCGGGAGCGTGGAGCTCCTACAATGAGCAGTTCTTC.

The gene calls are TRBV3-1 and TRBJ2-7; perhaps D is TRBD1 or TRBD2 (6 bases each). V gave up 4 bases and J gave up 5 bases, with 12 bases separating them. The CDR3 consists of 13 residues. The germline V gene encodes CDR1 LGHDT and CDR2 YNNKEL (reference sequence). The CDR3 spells CASSRTGANEQYF. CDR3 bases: TGTGCCAGCAGCCGAACGGGGGCCAACGAGCAGTACTTC.

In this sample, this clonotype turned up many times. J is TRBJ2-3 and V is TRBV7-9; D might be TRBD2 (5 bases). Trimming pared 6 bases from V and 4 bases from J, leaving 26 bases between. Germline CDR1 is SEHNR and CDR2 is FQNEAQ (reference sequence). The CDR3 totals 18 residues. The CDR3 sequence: CASSQGFGGAVRPDTQYF. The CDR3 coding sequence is TGTGCCAGCAGTCAAGGCTTCGGAGGCGCTGTTAGGCCAGATACGCAGTATTTT.

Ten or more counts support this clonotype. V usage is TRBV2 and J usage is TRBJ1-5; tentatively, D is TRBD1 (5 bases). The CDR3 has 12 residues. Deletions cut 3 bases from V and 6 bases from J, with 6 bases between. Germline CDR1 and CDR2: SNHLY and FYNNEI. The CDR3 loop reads CASSEGVQPQHF. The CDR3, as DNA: TGTGCCAGCAGTGAGGGGGTTCAGCCCCAGCATTTT.

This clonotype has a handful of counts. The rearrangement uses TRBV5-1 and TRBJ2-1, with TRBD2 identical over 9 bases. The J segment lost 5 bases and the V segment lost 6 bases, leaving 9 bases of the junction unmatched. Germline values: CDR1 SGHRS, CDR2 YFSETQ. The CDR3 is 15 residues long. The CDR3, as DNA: TGCGCCAGCAACCCGATCGCGGGAGGGCACAATGAGCAGTTCTTC. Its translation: CASNPIAGGHNEQFF.

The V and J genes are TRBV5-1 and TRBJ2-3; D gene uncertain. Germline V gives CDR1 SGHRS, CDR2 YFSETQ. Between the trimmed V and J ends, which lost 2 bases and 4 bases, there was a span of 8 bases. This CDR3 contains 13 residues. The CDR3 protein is CASSLRVPDTQYF. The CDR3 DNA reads TGCGCCAGCAGCTTAAGGGTCCCAGATACGCAGTATTTT.